This TCR beta chain came from a study of blood T cell repertoires in COVID-19 (dated by TCRdb to 2020 to 2022). In terms of the full investigation: Collaborator samples came from the United States, Italy and Spain and covered acute and convalescent phases of COVID-19. Nearly every sample came with metadata listing a de-identified subject ID, COVID-19 status, age in years and sex. Where HLA class I and class II types were available, the types were taken from metadata supplied by the sample provider, not from assay-based typing. The repertoires were made available in a free public database intended to serve as a resource for research on the immune response to SARS-CoV-2. Samples came from the ongoing ImmuneRACE study (first 160 participants) plus 1,254 subjects from 6 global collaborators. Deeply sampled blood TCRbeta repertoires from subjects exposed to, actively infected with, or recovered from COVID-19 were included in the dataset. The material from the prospective study consisted of cDNA or gDNA derived from T cells, B-cell-depleted T cells, or PBMCs. Broad study findings and their caveats: The quantity of clinical and demographic metadata differed by source and by participant and was supplied without curation.

Taken from the germline V gene, the CDR1 and CDR2 loops are SNHLY and FYNNEI. V is cut back by 8 bases and J by 5 bases, with 6 bases in the junction unmatched. The CDR3 starts with the cysteine, ends with the phenylalanine, and has 14 residues. Of all the DNA, just the CDR3 is kept, 42 bases in frame from base 1. Turning to this clone: The specificity of this receptor is unknown. No base-level quality is on record; no much larger clone is a single base apart.

TCRbeta CDR3 regions were amplified from genomic DNA by means of the immunoSEQ Assay, a bias-controlled multiplex PCR. The authors' pipeline ran thus. Nucleated cell counts per sample were estimated from amplification of reference gene primers within the assay. To quantify the absolute abundance of each unique TCRbeta CDR3 rearrangement, sequence reads were collapsed and filtered. For each sample, productive Simpson clonality was calculated as the square root of Simpson's diversity index across productive rearrangements. In TCRdb, the immuneACCESS table is reduced to in-frame sequences with V and J assigned. These tables do not hold every clone; where another copy was compared, an unresolved V gene accounts for under half, and the others remain unexplained. That table furnishes V, J and clone size, whereas the DNA furnished D and trimming. Recorded for this sample are 90,000 to 150,000 clones; about four fifths of them occurred a single time. The ten largest clones represent 3% to 4.5% of the sample.

Each collaborating institution followed its own protocols to collect whole blood in K2EDTA tubes. Collaborator samples were shipped for TCRbeta analysis as frozen whole blood, isolated PBMCs, or DNA extracted from either sample type. Sample: peripheral blood. The V gene is TRBV2 and the J gene is TRBJ2-1, with 10 bases matching TRBD1. This receptor was identified in an elderly woman with acute or convalescent COVID-19. The bases read TGTGCCAGCTCGACAGGGGGCTTACACAATGAGCAGTTCTTC. The translation is CASSTGGLHNEQFF.